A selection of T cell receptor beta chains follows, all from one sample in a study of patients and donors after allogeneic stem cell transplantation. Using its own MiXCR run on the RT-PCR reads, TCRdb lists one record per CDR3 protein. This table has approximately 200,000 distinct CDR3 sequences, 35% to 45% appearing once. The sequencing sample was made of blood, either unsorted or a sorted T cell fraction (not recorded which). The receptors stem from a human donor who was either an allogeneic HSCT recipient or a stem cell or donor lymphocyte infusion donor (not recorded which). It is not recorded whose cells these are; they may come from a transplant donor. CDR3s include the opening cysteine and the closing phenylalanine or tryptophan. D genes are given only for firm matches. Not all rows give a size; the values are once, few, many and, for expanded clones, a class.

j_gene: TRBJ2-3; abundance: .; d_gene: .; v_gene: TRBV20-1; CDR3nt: TGCAGTGCTCTACGGCCCCGGGGAGCCTCCACAGATACGCAGTATTTT; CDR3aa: CSALRPRGASTDTQYF
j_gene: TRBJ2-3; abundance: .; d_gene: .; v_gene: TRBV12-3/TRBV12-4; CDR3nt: TGTGCCAGCAGACTCCCTAGCACAGATACGCAGTATTTT; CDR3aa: CASRLPSTDTQYF
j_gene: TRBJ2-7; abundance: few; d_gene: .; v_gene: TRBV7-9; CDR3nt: TGTGCCAGCAGCTTAGCGGCAGGAGAGAGCTCCTACGAGCAGTACTTC; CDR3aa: CASSLAAGESSYEQYF
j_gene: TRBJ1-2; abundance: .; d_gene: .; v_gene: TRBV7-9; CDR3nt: TGTGCCAGCAGCTTCACGCCCCTTCGTGGCTACACCTTC; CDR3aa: CASSFTPLRGYTF
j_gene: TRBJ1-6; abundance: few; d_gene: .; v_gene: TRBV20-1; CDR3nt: TGCAGTGCTAGAGTAGACGGTAATTCACCCCTCCACTTT; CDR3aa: CSARVDGNSPLHF
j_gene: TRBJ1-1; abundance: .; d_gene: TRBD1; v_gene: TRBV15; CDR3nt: TGTGCCACCAGCAGACCTGACAGGGAGAACACTGAAGCTTTCTTT; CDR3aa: CATSRPDRENTEAFF
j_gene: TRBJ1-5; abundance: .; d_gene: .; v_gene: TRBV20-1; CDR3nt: TGCAGTGCTAGGGATGGGAGCAATCAGCCCCAGCATTTT; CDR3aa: CSARDGSNQPQHF
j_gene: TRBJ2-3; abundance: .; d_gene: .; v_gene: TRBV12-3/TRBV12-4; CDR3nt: TGTGCCAGCAGCCGTCGGACTGGCACAGATACGCAGTATTTT; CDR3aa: CASSRRTGTDTQYF
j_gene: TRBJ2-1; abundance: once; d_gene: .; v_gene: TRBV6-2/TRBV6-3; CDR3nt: TGTGCCAGCAGTTACCTTTCAGGGGCGAATGAGCAGTTCTTC; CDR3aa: CASSYLSGANEQFF
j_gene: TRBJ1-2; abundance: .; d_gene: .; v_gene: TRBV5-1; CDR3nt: TGCGCCAGCAGCTTTGGCAGGGCGCCCACTAACTATGGCTACACCTTC; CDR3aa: CASSFGRAPTNYGYTF
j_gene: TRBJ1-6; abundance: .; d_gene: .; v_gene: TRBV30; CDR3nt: TGTGCCTGGAATGGTCAAAGGGGTTCACCCCTCCACTTT; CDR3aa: CAWNGQRGSPLHF
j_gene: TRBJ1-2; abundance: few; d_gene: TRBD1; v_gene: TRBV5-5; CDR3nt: TGTGCCAGCAGCTTGTGGCGTTGGACAGGGGAGGATGGCTACACCTTC; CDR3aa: CASSLWRWTGEDGYTF